Following are 15 T cell receptor beta chains from one sample sequenced in a study of T cell repertoires in cytomegalovirus infection. Their recognized antigens are unknown. Using its own MiXCR run on the reads, TCRdb lists one record per CDR3 protein. The sample records hundreds of thousands of distinct CDR3 sequences, around 30% being singletons. The sample was cultured CD8+ T cells from PBMCs, taken from culture after CMV antigen stimulation. These receptors all stem from a human donor in good health (CMV status not recorded). Some clones in this sample may be carry-over from other donors' samples.

CDR3 DNA: TGCGCCAGCAGCCAAGATTGGTCAGGGGGCTTTATGAACACTGAAGCTTTCTTT. Encoded protein: CASSQDWSGGFMNTEAFF. The chain carries TRBV4-3 and TRBJ1-1, with 8 nucleotides matching TRBD1. CDR1 is LGHNA, CDR2 YSLEER, per germline. V shed 0 bases, J shed 0 bases, and the junction held 9 bases outside the gene matches. The CDR3 is made up of 18 amino acids.

The chain joins TRBV4-1 to TRBJ2-7; 8 bases match TRBD2. The CDR3 has 15 amino acids. Trimming cost V 0 bases and J 1 base; bases outside gene matches: 2. Germline CDR1 MGHRA, CDR2 YSYEKL. Here the CDR3 DNA reads TGCGCCAGCAGCCAAGAAGCGGGGGTTTCCTACGAGCAGTACTTC. Translation gives CASSQEAGVSYEQYF.

This clonotype occurred a few times. The chain uses TRBV6-6 and TRBJ2-7; TRBD1 is a possible D gene (6 bases). V was trimmed by 5 bases and J by 1 base, leaving 12 bases between them. Germline V gene sequence: CDR1 MNHNY, CDR2 SVGAGI (reference sequence). The CDR3 length is 14 residues. CDR3 residues: CASSGQTGSYEQYV. CDR3 bases: TGTGCCAGCAGTGGACAGACCGGATCCTACGAGCAGTACGTC.

This clonotype was seen ten or more times. The V gene is TRBV7-4, the J gene TRBJ1-4; no reliable D call. V was clipped by 8 bases and J by 5 bases, with 21 bases between them. CDR3 size: 16 residues. CDR1 is SGHVT, CDR2 SQSDAQ, per germline. CDR3 residues: CASEGNRTGVNEKLFF. The CDR3, as DNA: TGTGCCAGCGAAGGGAATAGGACGGGTGTGAATGAAAAACTGTTTTTT.

The chain joins TRBV20-1 to TRBJ2-2; D perhaps matches TRBD2 (6 bases). This CDR3 spans 17 amino acids. The V end was cut by 2 bases, the J end by 0 bases, with 16 bases between. Per germline, CDR1 DFQATT and CDR2 SNEGSKA (reference sequence). CDR3 residues: CSARPLSPSANTGELFF. The CDR3 region has the DNA TGCAGTGCTAGACCCCTCTCGCCTAGCGCGAACACCGGGGAGCTGTTTTTT.

V gene TRBV12-3 or TRBV12-4 combines with J gene TRBJ1-1, with no clear D. The CDR3 is 10 amino acids. In DNA, the CDR3 is TGTGCGGTAGTGAACACTGAAGCTTTCTTT. Its translation is CAVVNTEAFF.

The chain employs TRBV12-3 or TRBV12-4 and TRBJ2-5, with D possibly matching TRBD1 (5 bases). V gave up 7 bases and J gave up 4 bases, with 16 bases separating them. This CDR3 region has 14 residues. Written as DNA, the CDR3 is TGTGCCAGCACCAAATTCGAAGGGGTAGAGACCCAGTACTTC. Translating gives CASTKFEGVETQYF.

This clonotype has ten or more counts. The V call is TRBV6-1, the J call TRBJ2-6, with D possibly TRBD1 on 6 matching bases. There are 15 residues in the CDR3. The V gene's germline CDR1 is MNHNS and CDR2 SASEGT. The V and J ends lost 7 bases and 3 bases respectively, with 13 bases between them. The CDR3 bases are TGTGCCAGCAAAAGTGGGGACATTGGGGCCAACGTCCTGACTTTC. Translation gives CASKSGDIGANVLTF.

The rearrangement uses TRBV28 and TRBJ2-2, with D perhaps given as TRBD1 or TRBD2 (6 bases each). The CDR3 is 16 residues long. The germline V gene encodes CDR1 MDHEN and CDR2 SYDVKM. V shed 5 bases and J shed 1 base, with 14 bases lying between them. Written as DNA, the CDR3 is TGTGCCAGCAGTGGGACTTGGACAGAGAACACCGGGGAGCTGTTTTTT. It yields the protein CASSGTWTENTGELFF. The whole variable domain, remainder taken from reference TRBV28 and TRBJ2-2, is DVKVTQSSRYLVKRTGEKVFLECVQDMDHENMFWYRQDPGLGLRLIYFSYDVKMKEKGDIPEGYSVSREKKERFSLILESASTNQTSMYLCASSGTWTENTGELFFGEGSRLTVL.

This clonotype was recorded a few times. The rearrangement uses TRBV14 and TRBJ1-1; 9 bases are a match to TRBD1. The CDR3 runs 16 residues. The trim removed 2 bases at V and 0 bases at J, leaving 4 bases unmatched. Germline assignment: CDR1 SGHDN and CDR2 FVKESK. CDR3 sequence reads: CASSQHTGGLNTEAFF. The CDR3 nucleotides are TGTGCCAGCAGCCAACATACAGGGGGCTTGAACACTGAAGCTTTCTTT.

Of note for this clonotype: One end of the junction varies from germline; a read error may be responsible. The J gene is TRBJ2-5, the V gene TRBV4-1; 8 bases fit TRBD1. The CDR3 has 16 residues. Germline V lookup: CDR1 MGHRA, CDR2 YSYEKL. The CDR3 DNA follows: TGTGCCAGCAGCCAAGATTTCAGGGGGCCACGGGAGACCCAGTACTTC. Translation: CASSQDFRGPRETQYF.

This clonotype was seen many times. The rearrangement joins TRBV12-3 or TRBV12-4 to TRBJ2-3, with D perhaps assigned TRBD1 or TRBD2 (6 bases each). V was clipped by 9 bases and J by 5 bases, with 12 bases between them. The CDR3 contains 12 residues. CDR3 DNA sequence: TGTGCCAGTTCGGGGGCGGAAGATACGCAGTATTTT. This translates into CASSGAEDTQYF.

The chain carries TRBV6-4 and TRBJ2-1; 8 nucleotides align to TRBD1. This CDR3 has 16 residues. V trimming: 2 bases; J trimming: 2 bases; junction bases outside the gene matches: 5. Germline lookup yields CDR1 MRHNA and CDR2 SNTAGT. DNA of the CDR3: TGTGCCAGCAGTGACGGCCAGGGGGCCCCCTACAATGAGCAGTTCTTC. Its translation: CASSDGQGAPYNEQFF.

This clonotype was detected many times. The chain carries TRBV7-2 and TRBJ2-3; the D call may be TRBD1 or TRBD2 (5 bases each). Germline loops: CDR1 SGHTA, CDR2 FQGNSA. V was cut by 4 bases and J by 5 bases, with 16 bases left in between. This CDR3 is built from 15 residues. CDR3 region: CASSYGTAIIDTQYF. The CDR3 nucleotides are TGTGCCAGCAGCTACGGGACGGCGATTATAGATACGCAGTATTTT.

This clonotype was recorded a few times. This sequence joins TRBV5-6 and TRBJ2-5; the D is unclear. Looked up from germline, CDR1 is SGHDT and CDR2 is YYEEEE. The V end lost 4 bases, the J end lost 1 base, and 8 bases lay between the germline ends. The CDR3 is 13 residues long. As DNA, the CDR3 is TGTGCCAGCAGCCGGACCCTCCAAGAGACCCAGTACTTC. It yields the protein CASSRTLQETQYF.